This T cell receptor beta chain was observed in a study of CXCR3-negative and CXCR3-positive naive CD8 T cells. UMI-labeled 5' RACE yielded the TRB cDNA libraries. TCRdb derives one entry per CDR3 protein from the 5' RACE reads, leaving out DNA. This sample's clone table lists approximately 100,000 distinct CDR3 sequences. Broader study findings: CXCR3-positive naive cells had more hydrophobic TRB CDR3s than CXCR3-negative naive cells.

Regarding this clonotype: As yet, its antigen is unknown.

Researchers sorted 300,000 cells of each CD8+ T cell subset in triplicate. The germline V gene has CDR1 SQVTM and CDR2 ANQGSEA. The CDR3 has 14 amino acids. The TCR comes from a human donor in good health. Some clones in this sample may be carry-over from other donors' samples. The chain links TRBV29-1 to TRBJ2-7; TCRdb's D gene call, TRBD1, goes unchecked for lack of DNA. The sample taken for sequencing was naive CXCR3+ CD8+ T cells from blood. The sample's subset: CD45RO-CCR7+CD27+CD95- naive CD8+ T cells expressing CXCR3 (TNR3+). The CDR3 spells CSVQGTGGSYEQYF.